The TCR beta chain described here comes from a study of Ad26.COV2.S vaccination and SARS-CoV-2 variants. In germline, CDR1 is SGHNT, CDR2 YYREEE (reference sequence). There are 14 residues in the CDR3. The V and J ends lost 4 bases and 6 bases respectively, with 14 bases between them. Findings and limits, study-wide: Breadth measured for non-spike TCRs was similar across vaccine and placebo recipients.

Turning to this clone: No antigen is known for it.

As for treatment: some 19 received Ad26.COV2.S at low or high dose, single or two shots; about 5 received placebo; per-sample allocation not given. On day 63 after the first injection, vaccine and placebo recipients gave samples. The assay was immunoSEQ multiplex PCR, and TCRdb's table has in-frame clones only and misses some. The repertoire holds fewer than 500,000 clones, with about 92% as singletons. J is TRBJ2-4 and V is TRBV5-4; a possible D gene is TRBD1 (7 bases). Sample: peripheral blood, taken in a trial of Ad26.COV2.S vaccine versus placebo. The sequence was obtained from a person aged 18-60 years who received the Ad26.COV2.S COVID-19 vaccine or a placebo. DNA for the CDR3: TGTGCCAGCAGCCCTAGACAGGGAGGAAACATTCAGTACTTC. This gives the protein CASSPRQGGNIQYF.